The 25 T cell receptor beta chains given below trace back to one sample, sequenced in a study of cytomegalovirus exposure and HLA in healthy donors. PCR involved 60 Vbeta and 13 Jbeta primers. Assay used: immunoSEQ multiplex PCR; TCRdb lists only in-frame clones, some missing. The top ten hold under 5% of the sample, which has approximately 100,000 clones, about 79% seen once. What was sequenced was PBMCs. The receptor source for this set is a female donor in good health and CMV-seropositive.

V and J are TRBV6-5 and TRBJ1-1, with 8 bases aligning to TRBD1. With V trimmed by 6 bases and J by 5 bases, 8 bases remained unmatched. This CDR3 has 14 amino acids. Germline CDR1 is MNHEY and CDR2 is SVGAGI. The CDR3, as DNA: TGTGCCAGCAGGCCCACAGGGGGTATTACTGAAGCTTTCTTT. It codes for CASRPTGGITEAFF.

This chain uses TRBV19 with TRBJ2-6; D unresolved. The V gene lost 5 bases and the J gene lost 1 base, with 6 bases spanning the gap. The CDR3 contains 14 residues. CDR1 is LNHDA, CDR2 SQIVND, per germline (reference sequence). DNA for the CDR3: TGTGCCAGTAGTCCCGGGTCTGGGGCCAACGTCCTGACTTTC. This gives the protein CASSPGSGANVLTF.

The chain combines TRBV28 with TRBJ1-5; 7 bases map to TRBD1. The germline V gene has CDR1 MDHEN and CDR2 SYDVKM. The CDR3 is made up of 12 amino acids. V dropped 6 bases and J dropped 11; count of bases not matched to a gene: 7. The CDR3 DNA sequence: TGTGCCAGCAGACCGGGGGACAGAGCCCAGCATTTT. Encoded protein: CASRPGDRAQHF.

The chain is built from TRBV19 and TRBJ2-3; no definite D call. The CDR3 is 15 amino acids. Trimming took 5 bases from V and 0 from J, leaving 12 bases between them. Per the germline V gene, CDR1 is LNHDA and CDR2 is SQIVND (reference sequence). The CDR3 sequence: CASSLFGYSTDTQYF. As DNA, the CDR3 is TGTGCCAGTAGTTTATTCGGTTATAGCACAGATACGCAGTATTTT.

The gene calls are TRBV11-3 and TRBJ2-3; 8 bases match TRBD2. V trimming: 3 bases; J trimming: 4 bases; junction bases outside the gene matches: 6. The CDR3 contains 15 residues. Germline CDR1 SGHNT, CDR2 YENEEA. In DNA form, the CDR3 reads TGTGCCAGCAGCTTCGGAGCGGGAGAGGCAGATACGCAGTATTTT. Its protein is CASSFGAGEADTQYF. Based on the CDR3 plus reference TRBV11-3 and TRBJ2-3, the full variable domain is EAGVVQSPRYKIIEKKQPVAFWCNPISGHNTLYWYLQNLGQGPELLIRYENEEAVDDSQLPKDRFSAERLKGVDSTLKIQPAELGDSAVYLCASSFGAGEADTQYFGPGTRLTVL.

The chain employs TRBV21-1 and TRBJ1-2; the table gives TRBD1 as D, unverified against the DNA. TRBV21-1 is given as a pseudogene. The CDR3 is 17 residues long. As DNA, the CDR3 is TGTGCCAGCAGCAAAGAGGAGGGCAGGGGGGTAAGGTATGGCTACACCTTC. As protein: CASSKEEGRGVRYGYTF.

The chain carries TRBV6-1 and TRBJ2-1, with D tentatively TRBD2 (6 bases). Trimming left V 1 base short and J 3 bases short, with 10 bases between. Germline loops: CDR1 MNHNS, CDR2 SASEGT. CDR3 length: 15 residues. CDR3 sequence: CASSEGRGFYNEQFF. The CDR3 DNA follows: TGTGCCAGCAGTGAAGGGCGGGGCTTCTACAATGAGCAGTTCTTC.

The chain links TRBV30 to TRBJ2-7; 11 bases agree with TRBD1. The J segment lost 5 bases and the V segment lost 3 bases, leaving 6 bases of the junction unmatched. The CDR3 spans 14 residues. CDR1 and CDR2 (germline): GTSNPN, SVGIG (reference sequence). The CDR3 DNA is TGTGCCTGGAGCCCCGGGACAGGGGGTAACGAGCAGTACTTC. Residues: CAWSPGTGGNEQYF.

This rearrangement joins TRBV7-2 to TRBJ2-7, with TRBD1 as a possible D gene (5 bases). CDR3 length: 15 amino acids. The germline V gene has CDR1 SGHTA and CDR2 FQGNSA. V was clipped by 2 bases and J by 8 bases, with 19 bases between them. The CDR3 loop reads CASSLTPGLGVKQYF. Here the CDR3 DNA reads TGTGCCAGCAGCTTAACCCCTGGCCTAGGGGTAAAGCAGTACTTC.

The chain has TRBV6-5 and TRBJ1-2; 9 bases fit TRBD1. The germline V gene encodes CDR1 MNHEY and CDR2 SVGAGI. This CDR3 has 12 residues. Trimming cost V 6 bases and J 8 bases; bases outside gene matches: 4. The chain's CDR3 is CASRLTGGGYTF. CDR3 DNA sequence: TGTGCCAGCAGACTTACAGGGGGCGGCTACACCTTC.

Of note for this clone: The same CDR3 is also encoded by other DNA sequences in this sample. V gene TRBV21-1 combines with J gene TRBJ1-2; the D call in the table, TRBD1, was not verified against the DNA. TRBV21-1 is a pseudogene segment. This CDR3 is built from 17 residues. The CDR3 sequence is CASSGPGQGKRFHGYTF. The CDR3 DNA reads TGTGCCAGCAGCGGACCGGGACAGGGAAAGAGGTTCCATGGCTACACCTTC.

This clone was observed a few times. The chain recombines TRBV19 with TRBJ2-7, with D perhaps TRBD1 (6 bases). Germline lookup yields CDR1 LNHDA and CDR2 SQIVND (reference sequence). V shed 5 bases and J shed 3 bases, with 17 bases lying between them. The length of the CDR3 is 15 residues. The CDR3 here is CASSAAAGVDYEQYF. The CDR3 DNA reads as TGTGCCAGTAGTGCCGCGGCAGGGGTCGACTACGAGCAGTACTTC.

The genes are TRBV18 and TRBJ2-1; D is perhaps TRBD2 (7 bases). Germline V lookup: CDR1 KGHSH, CDR2 LQKENI. The CDR3 totals 16 residues. With 3 bases removed from V and 7 bases from J, the gap between germline ends came to 19 bases. The CDR3 DNA reads TGTGCCAGCTCACCGGGCCTTGGGGGGGGCTGGAATGAGCAGTTCTTC. Amino acid sequence: CASSPGLGGGWNEQFF.

V gene TRBV9 combines with J gene TRBJ2-3; 10 positions agree with TRBD1. The V segment lost 0 bases and the J segment 3 bases; nucleotides outside the gene matches: 4. This CDR3 is 16 amino acids long. Germline lookup yields CDR1 SGDLS and CDR2 YYNGEE. CDR3 sequence (DNA): TGTGCCAGCAGCGTAGTAGGGGGACAGGGGACAGATACGCAGTATTTT. It yields the protein CASSVVGGQGTDTQYF.

The chain joins TRBV12-5 to TRBJ1-1; tentatively, D is TRBD1 (6 bases). Deletions cut 5 bases from V and 5 bases from J, with 15 bases between. Per the germline V gene, CDR1 is LGHNT and CDR2 is FRNRAP. The CDR3 is 14 residues long. The CDR3 protein is CASGPSQGGTEAFF. CDR3 DNA sequence: TGTGCTAGTGGTCCCTCACAGGGCGGGACTGAAGCTTTCTTT.

The chain combines TRBV27 with TRBJ2-7, with 7 bases aligning to TRBD1. V lost 5 bases, J lost 0 bases, and 13 bases stayed unmatched. Germline CDR1 is MNHEY and CDR2 is SMNVEV (reference sequence). This CDR3 region has 17 residues. CDR3 sequence reads: CASSTYATGISSYEQYF. CDR3 DNA sequence: TGTGCCAGCAGTACATACGCGACAGGGATCAGCTCCTACGAGCAGTACTTC.

Points on this clone: An end of the junction differs from the germline gene, which may be a read error. V and J are TRBV19 and TRBJ2-4; 10 nucleotides match TRBD2. The CDR3 is made up of 20 amino acids. The germline V gene encodes CDR1 LNHDA and CDR2 SQIVND (reference sequence). CDR3 bases: TGTGCCAGTAGTATAGACCCCGTGCTAGCGGGAGACCTAGCCAAAAACAGTCAGTACTTC. Protein sequence: CASSIDPVLAGDLAKNSQYF.

This clone appeared once. This chain joins TRBV25-1 and TRBJ1-1; no firm D call. CDR3 length: 12 residues. Germline CDR1 MGHDK, CDR2 SYGVNS. The germline V and J ends were trimmed by 6 bases and 2 bases, with 7 bases remaining between them. The CDR3 DNA reads as TGTGCCAGCAGGGTGAGAAACACTGAAGCTTTCTTT. Encoded protein: CASRVRNTEAFF.

The chain employs TRBV4-1 and TRBJ2-3; TRBD1 is a possible D gene (7 bases). Trimming removed 4 bases at V and 2 bases at J, with 16 bases between. The length of the CDR3 is 16 residues. Germline values: CDR1 MGHRA, CDR2 YSYEKL. CDR3 in amino acids: CASSRGGTAITDTQYF. In DNA form, the CDR3 reads TGCGCCAGCAGCCGAGGCGGGACAGCGATCACAGATACGCAGTATTTT.

This clone was seen only once. The V and J genes are TRBV30 and TRBJ1-5; 7 bases agree with TRBD1. The J segment lost 7 bases and the V segment lost 2 bases, leaving 5 bases of the junction unmatched. The CDR3 is 13 residues long. CDR1 GTSNPN and CDR2 SVGIG come from the germline V gene (reference sequence). CDR3 DNA: TGTGCCTGGAGTTCGGGACAGAGGCAGCCCCAGCATTTT. This translates into CAWSSGQRQPQHF. Full variable domain (missing parts from reference TRBV30 and TRBJ1-5): SQTIHQWPATLVQPVGSPLSLECTVEGTSNPNLYWYRQAAGRGLQLLFYSVGIGQISSEVPQNLSASRPQDRQFILSSKKLLLSDSGFYLCAWSSGQRQPQHFGDGTRLSIL.

The chain has TRBV11-2 and TRBJ1-2; D may be TRBD1 (6 bases). Trimming shortened V by 4 bases and J by 4 bases, and 7 bases separated the two germline ends. Per germline, CDR1 SGHAT and CDR2 FQNNGV. The CDR3 contains 12 residues. In nucleotides, the CDR3 is TGTGCCAGCAGCTCGACAGGCTATGGCTACACCTTC. Translating gives CASSSTGYGYTF.

In the case of this clone: Sequence at one end of the junction differs from germline and may be a read error. CDR3 in amino acids: CVSTRWGDDGTEAFF. CDR3 sequence (DNA): TGTGTCAGTACCCGGTGGGGGGACGACGGCACTGAAGCTTTCTTT. V usage is TRBV19 and J usage is TRBJ1-1; tentative D call: TRBD1 (5 bases). CDR1 is LNHDA, CDR2 SQIVND, per germline (reference sequence). CDR3 length equals 15 residues.

The rearrangement uses TRBV10-1 and TRBJ1-1; D unclear. The V end lost 5 bases, the J end lost 2 bases, and 15 bases lay between the germline ends. CDR3 size: 15 residues. CDR1 and CDR2 (germline): WNHNN, SYGVQD (reference sequence). CDR3 bases: TGCGCCAGCAGTTCTACAGTCGGGAGAAACACTGAAGCTTTCTTT. Amino acid sequence: CASSSTVGRNTEAFF.

This clone was counted only a few times. The chain combines TRBV29-1 with TRBJ1-1; the match to TRBD1 covers 9 bases. With V trimmed by 3 bases and J by 12 bases, 8 bases remained unmatched. CDR3 length equals 12 residues. CDR1 is SQVTM, CDR2 ANQGSEA, per germline. The CDR3 loop reads CSVDEDRGGTFF. For the CDR3, the DNA is TGCAGCGTTGACGAGGACAGGGGTGGGACTTTCTTT.

V usage is TRBV11-2 and J usage is TRBJ2-7; tentative D call: TRBD1 (6 bases). The CDR3 has 17 amino acids. V shed 5 bases and J shed 0 bases, with 20 bases lying between them. Germline CDR1 and CDR2: SGHAT and FQNNGV. CDR3 sequence (DNA): TGTGCCAGCAGCCACCCAGACAGGAGACAAAGCTCCTACGAGCAGTACTTC. Translation gives CASSHPDRRQSSYEQYF. Variable domain in full (rest from reference TRBV11-2 and TRBJ2-7): EAGVAQSPRYKIIEKRQSVAFWCNPISGHATLYWYQQILGQGPKLLIQFQNNGVVDDSQLPKDRFSAERLKGVDSTLKIQPAKLEDSAVYLCASSHPDRRQSSYEQYFGPGTRLTVT.